Listed below are T cell receptor beta chains from one sample, sequenced in a study of blood T cell repertoires in COVID-19. TCRdb's table, derived via immunoSEQ multiplex PCR, lists solely in-frame clones and lacks some. The sample shows about 170,000 clones, about 83% of them seen only once. Source material: peripheral blood. These receptors all stem from a man aged 18 to 35 with active or convalescent COVID-19. Each CDR3 is given with its conserved first and last residue.

cdr3_aa v_call
CASSLTGRGETQYF TRBV7-3
CASSDLGLGYGYTF TRBV25-1
CASSLSGRVGSPLHF TRBV28
CASSSNLQGVDYGYTF TRBV11-2
CASSYSGQGADTQYF TRBV6-5
CASRPQNRGGGTEAFF TRBV6-6
CASSPYRDRQPQHF TRBV5-6
CASRLTGRRTYEQYF TRBV4-1
CASSLRGQTNTEAFF TRBV2
CASSQGQGTYNEQFF TRBV18
CASYLWGEDREGVGNYGYTF TRBV6-4
CASSLTGGRDEQFF TRBV18
CASSTGVSGITDTQYF TRBV5-1
CASRWYAGVRDEQFF TRBV28
CASSQLRQGIQETQYF TRBV23-1
CASSLRFASGTGELFF TRBV4-2
CASSSGSGFNQPQHF TRBV7-9
CASSPLRSGSYEQYF TRBV14
CASRTGGADEKLFF TRBV2
CASSGPSGRSYEQYF TRBV28
CASSEAPATGDIQYF TRBV6-1
CASSYSGLTGNEAFF TRBV6-5
CASSLMAGGFSGNTIYF TRBV7-2
CASSYSRTVTNEKLFF TRBV6-5
CASTTTAGSRTDTQYF TRBV19
CASRGDNWNTEAFF TRBV6-5